These 9 T cell receptor beta chains share one sample of origin, sequenced in a study. TCRdb reprocessed the 5' RACE reads with MiXCR, giving one entry per CDR3 protein. The repertoire has about 57,000 distinct CDR3 sequences, approximately 27% of them found once; the top ten carry 2% to 2.5%. The sorted Tregs were CD4+CD25+CD127-/low cells. Material for sequencing was tumor-infiltrating Tregs sorted from the breast tumor. The receptors here all came from a female donor with breast cancer.

By proportion, this clonotype is medium-sized. The chain carries TRBV7-8 and TRBJ2-5; TRBD2 agrees at 10 bases. The germline gives CDR1 SGHVS, CDR2 FQNEAQ. The V and J ends lost 6 bases and 3 bases, in that order; junction bases with no gene match: 7. This CDR3 region has 15 residues. The CDR3 here is CASSKEAGGEETQYF. The CDR3 DNA is TGTGCCAGCAGTAAAGAAGCGGGGGGGGAAGAGACCCAGTACTTC. Together with reference TRBV7-8 and TRBJ2-5, the CDR3 gives the full variable domain: GAGVSQSPRYKVAKRGQDVALRCDPISGHVSLFWYQQALGQGPEFLTYFQNEAQLDKSGLPSDRFFAERPEGSVSTLKIQRTQQEDSAVYLCASSKEAGGEETQYFGPGTRLLVL.

This clonotype was counted between two and nine times. The chain is built from TRBV7-2 and TRBJ1-6; D perhaps matches TRBD1 (6 bases). The CDR3 spans 16 residues. Trimming cost V 3 bases and J 6 bases, with 15 bases left between them. Germline-derived CDR1 and CDR2 are SGHTA and FQGNSA. CDR3 loop: CASSFLGGTFNSPLHF. DNA for the CDR3: TGTGCCAGCAGCTTTTTAGGGGGGACTTTTAATTCACCCCTCCACTTT.

The chain combines TRBV4-1 with TRBJ2-7, with 8 bases identical to TRBD2. V lost 5 bases and J lost 2; bases outside the gene matches: 17. Germline CDR1 and CDR2: MGHRA and YSYEKL. The CDR3 extends over 18 amino acids. CDR3 DNA sequence: TGCGCCAGCAGCTGGCAGGGCGGGAGGCCACTAATCGCCTACGAGCAGTACTTC. Protein product: CASSWQGGRPLIAYEQYF.

This clonotype counts as medium-sized (0.01 to 0.1%). This chain connects TRBV6-1 to TRBJ2-3; 8 bases map to TRBD2. Trimming removed 7 bases from V and 8 bases from J; junction bases left unmatched: 5. Germline V gene data show CDR1 as MNHNS and CDR2 as SASEGT. The CDR3 has 12 amino acids. In nucleotides, the CDR3 is TGTGCCAGCACACTAACTAGCGGTACGCAGTATTTT. Protein: CASTLTSGTQYF.

This sequence joins TRBV3-1 and TRBJ2-6; 8 nucleotides match TRBD2. The V segment lost 11 bases and the J segment 2 bases; nucleotides outside the gene matches: 2. Germline V CDR1 and CDR2: LGHDT, YNNKEL (reference sequence). The CDR3 covers 13 residues. The CDR3 DNA follows: TGTGCCGTCGGGGGGGCTGGGGCCAACGTCCTGACTTTC. Its protein product is CAVGGAGANVLTF.

The chain couples TRBV4-1 to TRBJ2-2, with TRBD2 matching 11 bases. In germline, CDR1 is MGHRA, CDR2 YSYEKL. The CDR3 extends over 15 amino acids. The trim removed 6 bases at V and 7 bases at J, leaving 7 bases unmatched. CDR3 sequence: CASSSLAGVYGELFF. CDR3 nucleotides: TGCGCCAGCAGTTCACTAGCGGGAGTTTACGGGGAGCTGTTTTTT.

The V and J genes are TRBV4-1 and TRBJ1-1; D uncertain. The CDR3 length is 17 residues. Trimming cost V 1 base and J 6 bases, with 21 bases left between them. Germline CDR1 is MGHRA and CDR2 is YSYEKL. The CDR3 region is CASSQVGSGRRVAEAFF. The CDR3 coding sequence is TGCGCCAGCAGCCAAGTCGGCTCGGGCAGGCGGGTCGCTGAAGCTTTCTTT.

This clonotype was observed a single time. Mismatch with germline at one junction end may stem from a read error. The chain has TRBV5-1 and TRBJ2-1, with a weak D call TRBD2 (5 bases). CDR1 and CDR2 from the germline V gene are SGHRS and YFSETQ. The CDR3 extends over 14 amino acids. CDR3 residues: CTSGDSTSYNEQFF. In DNA, the CDR3 is TGCACCAGCGGTGATTCCACCTCCTACAATGAGCAGTTCTTC.

The V call is TRBV2, the J call TRBJ1-2; 7 bases line up with TRBD1. Germline lookup yields CDR1 SNHLY and CDR2 FYNNEI. The junction had 7 bases not matched to a gene; V was cut back by 10 bases and J by 5 bases. The CDR3 has 12 amino acids. The CDR3 reads CATDREGYGYTF. DNA for the CDR3: TGTGCCACCGACAGGGAAGGATATGGCTACACCTTC.